The present entry profiles one T cell receptor beta chain with its context. This clone was detected only once. Its recognized antigen is unknown. Base-call qualities are not available, and no considerably larger clone is one nucleotide away. Library method: the immunoSEQ multiplex PCR assay. The table comes from immuneACCESS by way of TCRdb, which keeps in-frame sequences with V and J called. Part of the clones is missing from these tables; in studies checked, under half for an unresolved V gene and the rest for unknown reasons. The sample data list 150,000 to 200,000 clones, and 91% of these were observed just once. The top ten clones comprise about 1.4% of the sample. The data belong to a study of control samples from healthy donors and cancer patients (TCRdb year 2020). The CDR3 runs 14 amino acids, cysteine and phenylalanine included. Only the CDR3 DNA stays, 42 bases, in frame from base 1. The germline V gene (reference sequence) provides CDR1 LGHDT and CDR2 YNNKEL. Germline trimming: 4 bases from V, 5 bases from J; junction bases outside gene matches: 2.

The clonotype originates from a woman in her twenties or thirties in good health. The sequence is built from TRBV3-1 (or the pseudogene TRBV3-2) and TRBJ2-5; 12 bases in the junction line up with TRBD1. The material sequenced was blood. CDR3 region: CASSRGTGGETQYF. The nucleotide sequence is TGTGCCAGCAGCCGGGGGACAGGGGGCGAGACCCAGTACTTC.